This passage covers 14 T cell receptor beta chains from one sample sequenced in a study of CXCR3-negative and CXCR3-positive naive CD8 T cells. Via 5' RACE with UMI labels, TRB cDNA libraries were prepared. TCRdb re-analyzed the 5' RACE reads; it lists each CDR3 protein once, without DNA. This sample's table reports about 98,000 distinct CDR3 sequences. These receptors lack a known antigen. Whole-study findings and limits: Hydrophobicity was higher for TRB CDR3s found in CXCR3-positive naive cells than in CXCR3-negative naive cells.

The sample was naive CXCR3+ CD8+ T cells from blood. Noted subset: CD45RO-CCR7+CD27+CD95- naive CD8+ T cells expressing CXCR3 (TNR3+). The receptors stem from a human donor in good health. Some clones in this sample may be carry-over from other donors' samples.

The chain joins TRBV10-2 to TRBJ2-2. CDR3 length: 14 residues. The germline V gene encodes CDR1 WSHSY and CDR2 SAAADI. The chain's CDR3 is CASSPLRSGGELFF.

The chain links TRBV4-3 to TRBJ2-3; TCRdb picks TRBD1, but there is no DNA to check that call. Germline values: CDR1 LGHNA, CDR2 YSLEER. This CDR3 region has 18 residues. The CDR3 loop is CASSQDWVGPGPPDTQYF.

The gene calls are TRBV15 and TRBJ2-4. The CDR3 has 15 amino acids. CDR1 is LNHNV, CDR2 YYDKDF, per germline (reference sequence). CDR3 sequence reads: CATSMSTIGLDIQYF.

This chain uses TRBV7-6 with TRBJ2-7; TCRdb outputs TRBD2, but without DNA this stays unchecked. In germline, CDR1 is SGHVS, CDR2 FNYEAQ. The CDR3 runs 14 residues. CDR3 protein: CASSPEGGAYEQYF.

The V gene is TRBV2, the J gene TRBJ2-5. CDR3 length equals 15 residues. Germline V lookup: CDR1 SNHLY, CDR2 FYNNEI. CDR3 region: CASSEAFSPQETQYF.

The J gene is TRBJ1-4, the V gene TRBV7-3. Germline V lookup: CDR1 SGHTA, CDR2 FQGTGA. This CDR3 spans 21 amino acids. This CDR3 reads CASSLNRTRSALLATNEKLFF.

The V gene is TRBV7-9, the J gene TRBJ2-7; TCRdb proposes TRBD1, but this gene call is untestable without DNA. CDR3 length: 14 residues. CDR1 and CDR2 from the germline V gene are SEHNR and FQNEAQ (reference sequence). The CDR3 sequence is CASTPRVHSYEQYF.

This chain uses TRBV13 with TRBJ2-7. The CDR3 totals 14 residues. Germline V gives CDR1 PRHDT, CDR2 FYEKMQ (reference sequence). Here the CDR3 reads CASSLDAPTYEQYF. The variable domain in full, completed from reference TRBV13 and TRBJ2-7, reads AAGVIQSPRHLIKEKRETATLKCYPIPRHDTVYWYQQGPGQDPQFLISFYEKMQSDKGSIPDRFSAQQFSDYHSELNMSSLELGDSALYFCASSLDAPTYEQYFGPGTRLTVT.

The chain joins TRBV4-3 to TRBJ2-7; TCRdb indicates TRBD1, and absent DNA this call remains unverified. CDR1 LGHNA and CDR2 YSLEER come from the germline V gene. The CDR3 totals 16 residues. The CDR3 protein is CASSQEWGVHSYEQYF.

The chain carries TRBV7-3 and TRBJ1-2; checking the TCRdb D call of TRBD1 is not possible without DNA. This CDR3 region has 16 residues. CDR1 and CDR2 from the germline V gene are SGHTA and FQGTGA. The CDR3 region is CASSARDRGHGYGYTF. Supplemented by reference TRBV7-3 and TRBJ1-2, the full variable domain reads GAGVSQTPSNKVTEKGKYVELRCDPISGHTALYWYRQSLGQGPEFLIYFQGTGAADDSGLPNDRFFAVRPEGSVSTLKIQRTERGDSAVYLCASSARDRGHGYGYTFGSGTRLTVV.

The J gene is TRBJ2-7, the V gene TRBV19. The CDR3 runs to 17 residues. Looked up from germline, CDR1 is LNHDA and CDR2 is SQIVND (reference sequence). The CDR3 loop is CASSISSSAGIGYEQYF. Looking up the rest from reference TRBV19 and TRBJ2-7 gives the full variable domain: DGGITQSPKYLFRKEGQNVTLSCEQNLNHDAMYWYRQDPGQGLRLIYYSQIVNDFQKGDIAEGYSVSREKKESFPLTVTSAQKNPTAFYLCASSISSSAGIGYEQYFGPGTRLTVT.

CDR3 region: CASSLVMAFATYNEQFF. The chain is built from TRBV7-9 and TRBJ2-1. Looked up from germline, CDR1 is SEHNR and CDR2 is FQNEAQ (reference sequence). The length of the CDR3 is 17 residues.

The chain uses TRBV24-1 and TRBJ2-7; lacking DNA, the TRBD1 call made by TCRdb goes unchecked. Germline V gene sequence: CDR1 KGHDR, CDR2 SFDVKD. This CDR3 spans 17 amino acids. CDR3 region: CATSDWSTTGETYEQYF.

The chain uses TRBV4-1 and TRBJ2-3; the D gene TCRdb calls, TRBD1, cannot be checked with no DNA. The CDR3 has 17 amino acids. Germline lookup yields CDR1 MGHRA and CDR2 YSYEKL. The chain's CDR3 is CASSPTFPGQAADTQYF.